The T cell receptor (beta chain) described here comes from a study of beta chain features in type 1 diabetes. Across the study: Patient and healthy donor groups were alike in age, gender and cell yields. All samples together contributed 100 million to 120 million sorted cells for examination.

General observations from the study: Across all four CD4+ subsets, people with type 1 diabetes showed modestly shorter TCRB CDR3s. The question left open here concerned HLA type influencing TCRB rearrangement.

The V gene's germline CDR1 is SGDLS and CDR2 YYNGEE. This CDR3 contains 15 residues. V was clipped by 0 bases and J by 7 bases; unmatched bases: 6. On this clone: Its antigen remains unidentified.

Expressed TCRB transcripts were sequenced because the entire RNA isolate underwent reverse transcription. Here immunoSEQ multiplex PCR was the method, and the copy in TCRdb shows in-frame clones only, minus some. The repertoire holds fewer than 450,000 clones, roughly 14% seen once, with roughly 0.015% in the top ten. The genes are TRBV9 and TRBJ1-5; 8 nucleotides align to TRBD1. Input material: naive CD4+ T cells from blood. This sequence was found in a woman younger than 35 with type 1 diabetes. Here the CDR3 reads CASSVGQGIGQPQHF. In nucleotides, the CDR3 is TGTGCCAGCAGCGTAGGACAGGGGATAGGGCAGCCCCAGCATTTT.